Only a few counts were recorded for the clone carrying this T cell receptor (beta chain). Assay used: immunoSEQ multiplex PCR; TCRdb lists only in-frame clones, some missing. The sample consists of fewer than 40,000 clones, about 87% of them appearing once. The ends were cut back, 3 bases at V and 12 bases at J, with 12 bases in the middle. Germline V gene sequence: CDR1 MNHEY, CDR2 SVGEGT. This CDR3 is 12 amino acids long. The data belong to a study of blood T cell repertoires in COVID-19. Across the study: Specimens from acute and convalescent COVID-19 originated in the United States, Italy and Spain. PBMCs, B-cell-depleted T cells, or T cells provided the cDNA or gDNA that made up the material.

The TCR originated in a man between 60 and 75 years old with active COVID-19. The material sequenced was peripheral blood. This chain joins TRBV6-2 or TRBV6-3 and TRBJ2-1; no reliable D call. The CDR3 protein is CASSYPAPGQFF. The CDR3 DNA follows: TGTGCCAGCAGTTATCCCGCTCCGGGGCAGTTCTTC.